This T cell receptor (beta chain) is from a study of blood T cell repertoires in COVID-19. Looking at the study overall: Spain, Italy and the United States supplied samples that represented acute and convalescent COVID-19.

Germline V CDR1 and CDR2: SGHTS, YDEGEE. The CDR3 is 15 residues long. V shed 5 bases and J shed 0 bases, with 12 bases lying between them. Clones were sequenced by immunoSEQ multiplex PCR, and TCRdb holds only the in-frame ones, with some missing. The table has about 39,000 clones, approximately 89% seen once. The receptor was isolated from a man aged 55-75 years with acute or convalescent COVID-19. The chain joins TRBV5-8 to TRBJ2-1; TRBD1 is a possible D gene (5 bases). Sequenced: peripheral blood. CDR3 in amino acids: CASSRQQSSYNEQFF. CDR3 sequence (DNA): TGTGCCAGCAGTAGACAGCAAAGCTCCTACAATGAGCAGTTCTTC.